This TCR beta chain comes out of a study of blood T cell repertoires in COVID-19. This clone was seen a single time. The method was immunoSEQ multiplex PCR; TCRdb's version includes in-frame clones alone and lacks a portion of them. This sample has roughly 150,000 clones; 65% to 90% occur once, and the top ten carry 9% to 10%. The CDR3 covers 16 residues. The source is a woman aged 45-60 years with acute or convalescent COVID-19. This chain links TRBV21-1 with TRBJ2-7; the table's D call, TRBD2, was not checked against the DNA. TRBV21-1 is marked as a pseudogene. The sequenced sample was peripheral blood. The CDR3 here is CASSKGLGSGVYEQYF. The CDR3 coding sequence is TGTGCCAGCAGCAAAGGGTTGGGCAGCGGGGTCTACGAGCAGTACTTC.